The clone carrying this T cell receptor beta chain was counted only a few times. Its antigen remains unknown. The time point: newly diagnosed GD, antithyroid drugs for less than 3 months. From RNA extracted from PBMCs, the TCR library was made. The data were obtained in a study of regulatory T cells in long-lasting Graves disease. Findings of the study overall: Persistent Graves' patients possessed reduced TCR diversity relative to recently diagnosed ones.

Libraries of TCR beta came from iRepertoire HTBI primers plus Arm-PCR of CDR3 regions. From the multiplex PCR reads, TCRdb called clonotypes with MiXCR, one entry per CDR3 protein. The repertoire holds 580,000 or so distinct CDR3 sequences, 15% to 20% seen once, with around 12% in the top ten. Per the germline V gene, CDR1 is GTSNPN and CDR2 is SVGIG (reference sequence). This CDR3 spans 15 amino acids. Trimming removed 3 bases from V and 6 bases from J; junction bases left unmatched: 7. This same sample was also taken into another study, of T cells in Graves' hyperthyroidism and ophthalmopathy. From that paper: By a 13 V-J model, ophthalmopathy was set apart from stable hyperthyroidism. Onset of ophthalmopathy came a median roughly 6.4 months after the model predicted it.

The rearrangement links TRBV30 to TRBJ2-3, with 12 positions matching TRBD2. Here the sequenced sample was peripheral blood mononuclear cells (PBMCs), taken at new diagnosis, from a patient treated with antithyroid drugs. The source of this sequence is a man between 18 and 35 years old with Graves disease. CDR3 protein: CAWSRLAGGSDTQYF. The DNA of the CDR3 is TGTGCCTGGAGCCGGCTAGCGGGAGGGTCGGATACGCAGTATTTT. The variable domain in full, completed from reference TRBV30 and TRBJ2-3, reads SQTIHQWPATLVQPVGSPLSLECTVEGTSNPNLYWYRQAAGRGLQLLFYSVGIGQISSEVPQNLSASRPQDRQFILSSKKLLLSDSGFYLCAWSRLAGGSDTQYFGPGTRLTVL.